These 13 T cell receptor beta chains were all obtained from the same sample, sequenced in a study of shared clonotypes between healthy human individuals. Sequenced by immunoSEQ multiplex PCR; TCRdb stores in-frame clones only, minus some. The sample carries 2 million to 3 million clones, around nine tenths recorded once. The sequenced sample was naive CD4+ T cells sorted from blood. The subset here: CD45RA+ positively selected. Receptors were obtained from a man between 18 and 35 years old in good health.

This clone was recorded once. This rearrangement joins TRBV7-2 to TRBJ2-3; no clear D. The CDR3 is made up of 16 amino acids. V lost 1 base to trimming and J lost 2 bases, with 13 bases between them. Germline-derived CDR1 and CDR2 are SGHTA and FQGNSA. The CDR3 DNA sequence: TGTGCCAGCAGCTTAGGGGTAGGGAATTCCACAGATACGCAGTATTTT. This encodes CASSLGVGNSTDTQYF.

This clone was detected once. The rearrangement uses TRBV6-5 and TRBJ2-7; 11 bases are a match to TRBD2. The germline V gene encodes CDR1 MNHEY and CDR2 SVGAGI. V trimming: 8 bases; J trimming: 3 bases; junction bases outside the gene matches: 6. The CDR3 runs to 14 residues. The CDR3 bases are TGTGCCAGCCAAAGGGGGACTAGCGGCTACGAGCAGTACTTC. Protein product: CASQRGTSGYEQYF.

The chain joins TRBV2 to TRBJ2-2; D not resolved. V shed 4 bases and J shed 7 bases, with 13 bases lying between them. This CDR3 contains 14 residues. Germline loops: CDR1 SNHLY, CDR2 FYNNEI. The CDR3 loop is CASSAHTWDGELFF. The DNA of the CDR3 is TGTGCCAGCAGTGCACACACTTGGGACGGGGAGCTGTTTTTT. The full variable domain, rest sourced from reference TRBV2 and TRBJ2-2, is EPEVTQTPSHQVTQMGQEVILRCVPISNHLYFYWYRQILGQKVEFLVSFYNNEISEKSEIFDDQFSVERPDGSNFTLKIRSTKLEDSAMYFCASSAHTWDGELFFGEGSRLTVL.

This chain joins TRBV6-6 and TRBJ2-4; possibly TRBD2 for D (5 bases). The CDR3 sequence is 15 residues long. V was pared by 8 bases and J by 0 bases, with 14 bases between. Germline lookup yields CDR1 MNHNY and CDR2 SVGAGI (reference sequence). CDR3 DNA: TGTGCCAGCGGAGTAGAGGGTAAAGCCAAAAACATTCAGTACTTC. This codes for CASGVEGKAKNIQYF.

The chain has TRBV28 and TRBJ1-3; 10 nucleotides line up with TRBD1. Losses at the gene ends were 5 bases for V and 0 bases for J; bases not matched to a gene: 4. Per the germline V gene, CDR1 is MDHEN and CDR2 is SYDVKM. The CDR3 spans 16 residues. CDR3 region: CASSPRTGGSGNTIYF. The CDR3 DNA sequence: TGTGCCAGCAGTCCTAGGACAGGGGGCTCTGGAAACACCATATATTTT.

CDR3 coding DNA: TGTGCCAGCAGCTCTCTAGCGGGAGGGTCCTACGAGCAGTACTTC. Protein: CASSSLAGGSYEQYF. This sequence joins TRBV7-2 and TRBJ2-7; 12 nucleotides line up with TRBD2. The CDR3 loop spans 15 amino acids. Germline values: CDR1 SGHTA, CDR2 FQGNSA. Losses at the gene ends were 4 bases for V and 1 base for J; bases not matched to a gene: 2.

The chain couples TRBV4-1 to TRBJ1-5; D is uncertain. The germline V gene has CDR1 MGHRA and CDR2 YSYEKL. CDR3 length equals 15 residues. Trimming took 0 bases from V and 4 from J, leaving 10 bases between them. Here the CDR3 DNA reads TGCGCCAGCAGCCAAGACCCCTGGACGAATCAGCCCCAGCATTTT. Amino acid sequence: CASSQDPWTNQPQHF.

The chain carries TRBV5-4 and TRBJ2-2; 8 bases match TRBD2. The CDR3 runs to 15 residues. After removal of 0 bases from V and 4 bases from J, the junction contained 2 bases not matched to a gene. The germline gives CDR1 SGHNT, CDR2 YYREEE (reference sequence). Written as DNA, the CDR3 is TGTGCCAGCAGCTTGGGGGGACTAGTCACCGGGGAGCTGTTTTTT. Translating it yields CASSLGGLVTGELFF.

The chain joins TRBV15 to TRBJ1-5, with 7 nucleotides matching TRBD1. CDR1 and CDR2 (germline): LNHNV, YYDKDF (reference sequence). Trimming at V came to 0 bases and at J to 5 bases, leaving 7 bases not matched to a gene. The CDR3 has 16 residues. CDR3: CATSRDRDSPYQPQHF. The CDR3 DNA follows: TGTGCCACCAGCAGAGATAGGGACAGCCCGTATCAGCCCCAGCATTTT.

This chain uses TRBV6-6 with TRBJ2-5; a possible D gene is TRBD1 (6 bases). CDR3 length: 14 residues. V was shortened by 6 bases and J by 2 bases, with 13 bases between the two germline ends. Per the germline V gene, CDR1 is MNHNY and CDR2 is SVGAGI (reference sequence). The CDR3 reads CASSRDRTQETQYF. The CDR3 region has the DNA TGTGCCAGCAGCCGCGACAGGACTCAAGAGACCCAGTACTTC.

This rearrangement joins TRBV10-3 to TRBJ2-5, with D possibly matching TRBD1 (5 bases). Germline assignment: CDR1 ENHRY and CDR2 SYGVKD. CDR3 length: 14 amino acids. The ends were cut back, 0 bases at V and 8 bases at J, with 13 bases in the middle. The CDR3 spells CAISESGPPETQYF. CDR3 DNA sequence: TGTGCCATCAGTGAGTCGGGGCCTCCGGAAACCCAGTACTTC.

This clone was counted only a few times. This chain links TRBV7-8 with TRBJ1-6; 8 nucleotides line up with TRBD1. The CDR3 covers 14 residues. Germline V gene lookup returns CDR1 SGHVS and CDR2 FQNEAQ. V was pared by 5 bases and J by 6 bases, with 3 bases of the junction left unmatched. CDR3 sequence reads: CASSPTGVNSPLHF. The CDR3 region has the DNA TGTGCCAGCAGCCCGACAGGGGTTAATTCACCCCTCCACTTT.

Points on this clone: The same CDR3 is also encoded by other DNA sequences in this sample. V and J are TRBV2 and TRBJ2-7; a possible D gene is TRBD1 (6 bases). Trimming left V 11 bases short and J 0 bases short, with 14 bases between. The CDR3 runs to 13 residues. The germline V gene encodes CDR1 SNHLY and CDR2 FYNNEI. The CDR3 region is CASRGGSSYEQYF. The CDR3 nucleotides are TGTGCCTCCCGAGGGGGTAGCTCCTACGAGCAGTACTTC. The full variable domain, rest sourced from reference TRBV2 and TRBJ2-7, is EPEVTQTPSHQVTQMGQEVILRCVPISNHLYFYWYRQILGQKVEFLVSFYNNEISEKSEIFDDQFSVERPDGSNFTLKIRSTKLEDSAMYFCASRGGSSYEQYFGPGTRLTVT.